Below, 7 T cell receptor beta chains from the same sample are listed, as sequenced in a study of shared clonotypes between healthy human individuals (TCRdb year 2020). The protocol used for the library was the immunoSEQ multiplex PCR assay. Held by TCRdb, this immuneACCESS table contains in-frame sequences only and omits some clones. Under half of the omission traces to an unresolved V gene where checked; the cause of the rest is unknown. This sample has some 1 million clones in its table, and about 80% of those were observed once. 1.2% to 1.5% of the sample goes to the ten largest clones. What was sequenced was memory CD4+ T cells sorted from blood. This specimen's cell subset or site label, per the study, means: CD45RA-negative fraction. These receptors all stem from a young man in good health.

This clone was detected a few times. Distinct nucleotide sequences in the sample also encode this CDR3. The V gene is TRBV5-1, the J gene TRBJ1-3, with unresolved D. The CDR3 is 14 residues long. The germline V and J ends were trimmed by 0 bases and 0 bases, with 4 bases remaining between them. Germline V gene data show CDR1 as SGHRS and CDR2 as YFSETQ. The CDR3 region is CASSLDSSGNTIYF. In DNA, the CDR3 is TGCGCCAGCAGCTTGGACAGCTCTGGAAACACCATATATTTT. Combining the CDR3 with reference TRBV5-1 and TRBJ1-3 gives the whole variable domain KAGVTQTPRYLIKTRGQQVTLSCSPISGHRSVSWYQQTPGQGLQFLFEYFSETQRNKGNFPGRFSGRQFSNSRSEMNVSTLELGDSALYLCASSLDSSGNTIYFGEGSWLTVV.

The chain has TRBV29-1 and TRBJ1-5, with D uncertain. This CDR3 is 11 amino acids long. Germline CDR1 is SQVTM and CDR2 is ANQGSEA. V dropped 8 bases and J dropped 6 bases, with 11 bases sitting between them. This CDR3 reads CSPQASQPQHF. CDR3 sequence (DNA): TGCAGCCCCCAGGCCAGTCAGCCCCAGCATTTT.

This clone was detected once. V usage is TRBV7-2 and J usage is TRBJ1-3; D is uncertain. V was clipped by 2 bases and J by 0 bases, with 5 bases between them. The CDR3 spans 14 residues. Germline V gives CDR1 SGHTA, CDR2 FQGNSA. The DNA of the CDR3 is TGTGCCAGCAGCTTAACAGACTCTGGAAACACCATATATTTT. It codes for CASSLTDSGNTIYF.

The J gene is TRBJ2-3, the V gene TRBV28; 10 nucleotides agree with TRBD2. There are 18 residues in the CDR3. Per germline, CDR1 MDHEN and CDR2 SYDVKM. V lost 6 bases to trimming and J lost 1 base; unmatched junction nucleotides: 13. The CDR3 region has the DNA TGTGCCAGCAGCCGAGGAGGACTAGCGGCAGGACGCACAGATACGCAGTATTTT. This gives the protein CASSRGGLAAGRTDTQYF.

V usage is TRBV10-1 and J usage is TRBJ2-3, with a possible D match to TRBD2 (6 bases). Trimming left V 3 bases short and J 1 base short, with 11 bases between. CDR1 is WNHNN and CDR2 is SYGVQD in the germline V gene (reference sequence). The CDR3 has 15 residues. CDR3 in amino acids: CASSDGGKRTDTQYF. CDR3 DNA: TGCGCCAGCAGTGATGGAGGGAAACGCACAGATACGCAGTATTTT.

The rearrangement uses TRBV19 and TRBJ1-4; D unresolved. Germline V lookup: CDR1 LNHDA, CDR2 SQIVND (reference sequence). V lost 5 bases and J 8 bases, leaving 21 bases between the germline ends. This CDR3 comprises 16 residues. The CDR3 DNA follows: TGTGCCAGTAGTCCCCTAGTCGTATTAACGGGGGAAAAACTGTTTTTT. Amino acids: CASSPLVVLTGEKLFF.

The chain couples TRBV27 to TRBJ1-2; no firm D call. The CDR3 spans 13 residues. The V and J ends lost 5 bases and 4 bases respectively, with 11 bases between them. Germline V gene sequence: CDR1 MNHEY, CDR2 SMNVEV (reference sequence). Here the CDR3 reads CASSVSGFYGYTF. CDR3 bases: TGTGCCAGCAGTGTCTCGGGGTTCTATGGCTACACCTTC.